This section outlines one T cell receptor beta chain sequence together with its context. What it recognizes is unknown. This sample was included in a study of T cell responses to AZD1222 COVID-19 vaccine. Overall study context: Researchers grouped second doses given at about 4 or about 12 weeks into one pool.

Study-level results: Spike-specific TCR breadth rose after two AZD1222 doses, and depth rose as well. Nearly half of the spike-specific TCRs reportedly recognize variant regions that carry no mutations. Females outnumbered males among donors, who were mostly white British; clonal diversity was possibly underestimated.

The table came from immunoSEQ multiplex PCR; TCRdb's copy has only in-frame clones and leaves some out. The data contain around 100,000 clones, about 87% of them singletons. The germline V gene encodes CDR1 MNHEY and CDR2 SVGEGT. This CDR3 comprises 13 residues. The ends lost 5 bases at V and 7 bases at J; junction bases unmatched: 5. The rearrangement uses TRBV6-2 or TRBV6-3 and TRBJ2-1, with 7 bases aligning to TRBD2. Specimen: peripheral blood, collected on day 0 of AZD1222 vaccination. This clonotype was obtained from an adult in good health. The chain's CDR3 is CASSREVRNEQFF. The CDR3 DNA follows: TGTGCCAGCAGTCGGGAGGTCCGAAATGAGCAGTTCTTC.